The 18 T cell receptor beta chains reported below all come from one sample, sequenced in a study of cytomegalovirus exposure and HLA in healthy donors. Researchers ran the PCR with 60 Vbeta and 13 Jbeta primers. Clones were read by immunoSEQ multiplex PCR, and TCRdb kept only the in-frame ones, dropping some. The table shows more than 95,000 clones, with roughly 80% occurring only once. The sample was PBMCs. The receptors come from a female donor in good health and CMV-seronegative.

The chain carries TRBV7-9 and TRBJ1-5; 9 bases align to TRBD1. The junction had 2 bases not matched to a gene; V was cut back by 4 bases and J by 4 bases. Germline V lookup: CDR1 SEHNR, CDR2 FQNEAQ (reference sequence). The CDR3 is 14 amino acids. The CDR3 here is CASSSTGGNQPQHF. The CDR3 nucleotides are TGTGCCAGCAGCTCGACAGGGGGGAATCAGCCCCAGCATTTT.

This sequence joins TRBV30 and TRBJ1-5, with no clear D. The germline V gene encodes CDR1 GTSNPN and CDR2 SVGIG (reference sequence). Trimming left V 1 base short and J 6 bases short, with 10 bases between. The CDR3 totals 13 residues. CDR3 DNA sequence: TGTGCCTGGAGTGATCGAGGGTCTCAGCCCCAGCATTTT. The encoded protein is CAWSDRGSQPQHF.

The rearrangement joins TRBV6-1 to TRBJ1-1; D is unresolved. V lost 2 bases, J lost 3 bases, and 13 bases lay in between. CDR3 size: 15 residues. The germline V gene encodes CDR1 MNHNS and CDR2 SASEGT. The DNA of the CDR3 is TGTGCCAGCAGTGAACGGAGGGTTTATTACACTGAAGCTTTCTTT. It is translated as CASSERRVYYTEAFF.

CDR3 loop: CAISESGAEETQYF. CDR3 bases: TGTGCCATCAGTGAGTCGGGGGCCGAAGAGACCCAGTACTTC. The V and J genes are TRBV10-3 and TRBJ2-5; D is perhaps TRBD1 (6 bases). The CDR3 is 14 amino acids. The V end was cut by 0 bases, the J end by 3 bases, with 8 bases between. Germline V gene lookup returns CDR1 ENHRY and CDR2 SYGVKD.

With respect to this clone: Mismatch with germline at one junction end may stem from a read error. The V and J genes are TRBV28 and TRBJ2-6; 10 bases fit TRBD1. Looked up from germline, CDR1 is MDHEN and CDR2 is SYDVKM. The CDR3 spans 14 residues. The DNA of the CDR3 is TGTGCCAGCAGCCCCAGGACAGGGGGTAACGGCCTGACTTTC. It is translated as CASSPRTGGNGLTF. Using reference TRBV28 and TRBJ2-6 for the parts outside the CDR3, the full variable domain is DVKVTQSSRYLVKRTGEKVFLECVQDMDHENMFWYRQDPGLGLRLIYFSYDVKMKEKGDIPEGYSVSREKKERFSLILESASTNQTSMYLCASSPRTGGNGLTFGAGSRLTVL.

This chain links TRBV5-1 with TRBJ1-1; the match to TRBD1 covers 8 bases. This CDR3 is 14 amino acids long. The V gene's germline CDR1 is SGHRS and CDR2 YFSETQ. Trimming took 4 bases from V and 6 from J; bases not matched to a gene: 8. CDR3 in DNA: TGCGCCAGCAGCCTATGGACAGGGAGACCTGAAGCTTTCTTT. Its protein product is CASSLWTGRPEAFF.

The chain joins TRBV5-5 to TRBJ2-2; D might be TRBD2 (5 bases). CDR3 length equals 16 residues. The germline gives CDR1 SGHKS, CDR2 YYEKEE (reference sequence). With 2 bases removed from V and 1 base from J, the gap between germline ends came to 12 bases. CDR3 amino acids: CASSFIPRGNTGELFF. CDR3 nucleotide sequence: TGTGCCAGCAGCTTTATTCCCCGGGGGAACACCGGGGAGCTGTTTTTT.

This clone has only one observation. A read error may produce the germline difference seen at one junction end. The chain uses TRBV7-9 and TRBJ1-3; no clear D gene. The CDR3 spans 15 residues. The germline V gene has CDR1 SEHNR and CDR2 FQNEAQ (reference sequence). The CDR3 nucleotides read TGTTCCAGCAGCTTAGGGTCTATCTCTGGAAACACCATATATTTT. Its translation: CSSSLGSISGNTIYF.

The chain recombines TRBV7-9 with TRBJ1-4; 9 bases are a match to TRBD1. J lost 6 bases, V lost 6 bases, and 5 bases had no gene match. The CDR3 is 14 amino acids. CDR1 and CDR2 (germline): SEHNR, FQNEAQ (reference sequence). CDR3 sequence reads: CASRGTGMDEKLFF. CDR3 DNA sequence: TGTGCCAGCAGGGGGACAGGGATGGATGAAAAACTGTTTTTT.

This chain uses TRBV6-1 with TRBJ1-1, with a weak D call TRBD1 (5 bases). Trimming cost V 6 bases and J 0 bases, with 11 bases left between them. Germline V gene lookup returns CDR1 MNHNS and CDR2 SASEGT. CDR3 length: 14 amino acids. The CDR3 coding sequence is TGTGCCAGCAGGGGGCAGGTTGTGAACACTGAAGCTTTCTTT. This gives the protein CASRGQVVNTEAFF.

The chain has TRBV13 and TRBJ2-1; 10 positions agree with TRBD2. CDR1 and CDR2 (germline): PRHDT, FYEKMQ (reference sequence). The length of the CDR3 is 20 residues. After removal of 6 bases from V and 0 bases from J, the junction contained 17 bases not matched to a gene. CDR3 in DNA: TGTGCCAGCAGGAGTGGTACGGCTAGCGGGGGCTCAAGCTCCTACAATGAGCAGTTCTTC. Translating gives CASRSGTASGGSSSYNEQFF.

The V and J genes are TRBV14 and TRBJ1-5, with D hard to call. Germline lookup yields CDR1 SGHDN and CDR2 FVKESK. V shed 3 bases and J shed 4 bases, with 10 bases lying between them. CDR3 length equals 14 residues. In nucleotides, the CDR3 is TGTGCCAGCAGCCAGATGGGAGGGAATCAGCCCCAGCATTTT. This encodes CASSQMGGNQPQHF.

The chain uses TRBV30 and TRBJ1-5, with D possibly TRBD1 on 5 matching bases. From germline, CDR1 is GTSNPN and CDR2 SVGIG (reference sequence). V lost 2 bases, J lost 0 bases, and 11 bases lay in between. The CDR3 extends over 15 amino acids. The CDR3 reads CAWSSGGNSNQPQHF. The CDR3 DNA reads as TGTGCCTGGAGTTCGGGGGGAAATAGCAATCAGCCCCAGCATTTT. Supplemented by reference TRBV30 and TRBJ1-5, the full variable domain reads SQTIHQWPATLVQPVGSPLSLECTVEGTSNPNLYWYRQAAGRGLQLLFYSVGIGQISSEVPQNLSASRPQDRQFILSSKKLLLSDSGFYLCAWSSGGNSNQPQHFGDGTRLSIL.

As concerns this clone: The junction and the germline gene differ at one end; a read error may be behind it. This chain links TRBV7-9 with TRBJ2-3, with 7 bases aligning to TRBD2. The CDR3 sequence is 17 residues long. CDR1 is SEHNR and CDR2 is FQNEAQ in the germline V gene (reference sequence). The CDR3 region has the DNA TGTTCCAGCAGCCCGACAAATATAGCGGGTAGCACAGATACGCAGTATTTT. Residues: CSSSPTNIAGSTDTQYF.

This clone was observed a few times. The rearrangement uses TRBV19 and TRBJ1-2; 10 nucleotides line up with TRBD1. V gave up 6 bases and J gave up 3 bases; unmatched junction bases: 4. Germline V gives CDR1 LNHDA, CDR2 SQIVND (reference sequence). CDR3 length: 14 residues. CDR3 in DNA: TGTGCCAGTAGGGGGACAGGGGAATACTATGGCTACACCTTC. Translated: CASRGTGEYYGYTF.

Turning to this clone: Germline and junction disagree at one end, which may indicate a read error. The J gene is TRBJ2-3, the V gene TRBV7-9; unclear D gene. In germline, CDR1 is SEHNR, CDR2 FQNEAQ (reference sequence). The CDR3 has 13 residues. The CDR3 DNA reads as TGTTCCAGCATCAGCGATGACACAGATACGCAGTATTTT. Its protein product is CSSISDDTDTQYF. Together with reference TRBV7-9 and TRBJ2-3, the CDR3 gives the full variable domain: DTGVSQNPRHKITKRGQNVTFRCDPISEHNRLYWYRQTLGQGPEFLTYFQNEAQLEKSRLLSDRFSAERPKGSFSTLEIQRTEQGDSAMYLCSSISDDTDTQYFGPGTRLTVL.

The chain carries TRBV27 and TRBJ2-1; 11 nucleotides agree with TRBD2. The germline V gene encodes CDR1 MNHEY and CDR2 SMNVEV (reference sequence). The CDR3 is 15 residues long. The J segment lost 8 bases and the V segment lost 5 bases, leaving 8 bases of the junction unmatched. CDR3: CASSPFSGGAYEQFF. CDR3 DNA: TGTGCCAGCAGTCCTTTTAGCGGGGGGGCATATGAGCAGTTCTTC.

V and J are TRBV7-9 and TRBJ2-5; D unclear. The DNA end favors TRBJ2-7, so the J call may be wrong. CDR1 is SEHNR and CDR2 is FQNEAQ in the germline V gene (reference sequence). The CDR3 has 12 residues. CDR3 sequence reads: CASSLESPEQYF. The CDR3 nucleotides read TGTGCCAGCAGCTTAGAAAGCCCCGAGCAGTACTTC.